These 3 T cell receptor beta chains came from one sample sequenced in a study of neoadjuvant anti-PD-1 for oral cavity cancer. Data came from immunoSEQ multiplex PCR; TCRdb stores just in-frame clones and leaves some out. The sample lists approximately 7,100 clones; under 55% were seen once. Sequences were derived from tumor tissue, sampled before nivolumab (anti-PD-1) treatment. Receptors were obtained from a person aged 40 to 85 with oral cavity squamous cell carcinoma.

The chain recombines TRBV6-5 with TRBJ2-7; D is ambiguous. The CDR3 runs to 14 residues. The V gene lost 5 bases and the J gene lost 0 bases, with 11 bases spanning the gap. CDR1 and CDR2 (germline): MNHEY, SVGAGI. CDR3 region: CASSQSATSYEQYF. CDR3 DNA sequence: TGTGCCAGCAGTCAGTCAGCCACCTCCTACGAGCAGTACTTC.

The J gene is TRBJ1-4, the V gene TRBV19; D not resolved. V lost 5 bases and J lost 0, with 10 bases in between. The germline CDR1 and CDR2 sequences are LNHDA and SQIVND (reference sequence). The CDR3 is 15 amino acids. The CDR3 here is CASSWHLATNEKLFF. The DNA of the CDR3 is TGTGCCAGTAGTTGGCACTTAGCAACTAATGAAAAACTGTTTTTT.

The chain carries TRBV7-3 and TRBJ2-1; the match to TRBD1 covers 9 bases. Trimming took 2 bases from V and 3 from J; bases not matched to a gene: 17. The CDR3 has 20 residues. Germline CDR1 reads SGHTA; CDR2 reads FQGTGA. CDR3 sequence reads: CASSLPSPTTDRGGYNEQFF. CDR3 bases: TGTGCCAGCAGCTTACCCTCCCCAACTACGGACAGGGGAGGCTACAATGAGCAGTTCTTC.